These 8 T cell receptor beta chains share one sample of origin, sequenced in a study of radiotherapy plus CTLA-4 blockade in lung cancer. The data were produced by immunoSEQ multiplex PCR, yet TCRdb's version contains in-frame clones alone and is incomplete. In the table there are over 50,000 clones, under 80% of which are singletons. The sequencing here drew on peripheral blood, taken from a patient treated with radiotherapy plus ipilimumab. All receptors derive from a human donor with non-small cell lung cancer who had a complete response to radiotherapy plus ipilimumab.

The chain is built from TRBV18 and TRBJ1-3; D gene ambiguous. The germline V gene has CDR1 KGHSH and CDR2 LQKENI. The CDR3 runs to 16 residues. The V and J ends lost 0 bases and 0 bases respectively, with 9 bases between them. In DNA, the CDR3 is TGTGCCAGCTCACCACCGAAGCTTTTCTCTGGAAACACCATATATTTT. Amino acids: CASSPPKLFSGNTIYF.

This chain uses TRBV19 with TRBJ1-1; no definite D call. Trimming left V 5 bases short and J 1 base short, with 11 bases between. Germline CDR1 reads LNHDA; CDR2 reads SQIVND (reference sequence). The CDR3 has 14 residues. The CDR3 loop reads CASSLWAQNTEAFF. The CDR3 nucleotides read TGTGCCAGTAGTTTGTGGGCACAGAACACTGAAGCTTTCTTT.

The chain has TRBV7-2 and TRBJ2-1; 13 positions agree with TRBD2. With V trimmed by 5 bases and J by 6 bases, 10 bases remained unmatched. The CDR3 sequence is 17 residues long. Per the germline V gene, CDR1 is SGHTA and CDR2 is FQGNSA. CDR3 sequence: CASSVSTSGGASNEQFF. The CDR3 DNA reads as TGTGCCAGCAGCGTGAGTACTAGCGGGGGGGCTTCCAATGAGCAGTTCTTC.

The chain recombines TRBV5-6 with TRBJ1-2, with no clear D. Germline V gene data show CDR1 as SGHDT and CDR2 as YYEEEE. The CDR3 is 13 amino acids. Trimming pared 3 bases from V and 4 bases from J, leaving 10 bases between. Written as DNA, the CDR3 is TGTGCCAGCAGCTCGGTCCCGGGCTATGGCTACACCTTC. This encodes CASSSVPGYGYTF.

V gene TRBV7-2 combines with J gene TRBJ1-2; D is unclear. Germline CDR1 is SGHTA and CDR2 is FQGNSA. V was clipped by 2 bases and J by 6 bases, with 7 bases between them. This CDR3 has 12 residues. In nucleotides, the CDR3 is TGTGCCAGCAGCTTAAGCCGTAATGGCTACACCTTC. It is translated as CASSLSRNGYTF.

This clone was seen only a few times. The gene calls are TRBV6-5 and TRBJ2-7; tentative D call: TRBD1 (6 bases). This CDR3 region has 13 residues. Germline V gives CDR1 MNHEY, CDR2 SVGAGI. Trimming took off 0 bases at V and 6 bases at J, with 9 bases between the two ends. CDR3 nucleotides: TGTGCCAGCAGTTACTCGCAAGGGGGCGAGCAGTACGTC. It encodes CASSYSQGGEQYV.

This clone was seen once. The J gene is TRBJ2-3, the V gene TRBV28; D possibly corresponds to TRBD2 (5 bases). The CDR3 runs 14 residues. Deletions cut 7 bases from V and 2 bases from J, with 13 bases between. The germline V gene encodes CDR1 MDHEN and CDR2 SYDVKM. The DNA for the CDR3 is TGTGCCAGCATAGGAGGCAGAGCCACAGATACGCAGTATTTT. This encodes CASIGGRATDTQYF. The full variable domain, with the rest looked up from reference TRBV28 and TRBJ2-3, is DVKVTQSSRYLVKRTGEKVFLECVQDMDHENMFWYRQDPGLGLRLIYFSYDVKMKEKGDIPEGYSVSREKKERFSLILESASTNQTSMYLCASIGGRATDTQYFGPGTRLTVL.

The chain employs TRBV14 and TRBJ1-1; the match to TRBD1 covers 7 bases. The CDR3 covers 20 residues. Germline CDR1 reads SGHDN; CDR2 reads FVKESK. J was trimmed by 3 bases and V by 4 bases; bases with no gene match: 23. CDR3 sequence: CASSPSPGGQTGWLYTEAFF. The CDR3 bases are TGTGCCAGCAGCCCATCTCCTGGGGGGCAGACAGGGTGGCTCTACACTGAAGCTTTCTTT.